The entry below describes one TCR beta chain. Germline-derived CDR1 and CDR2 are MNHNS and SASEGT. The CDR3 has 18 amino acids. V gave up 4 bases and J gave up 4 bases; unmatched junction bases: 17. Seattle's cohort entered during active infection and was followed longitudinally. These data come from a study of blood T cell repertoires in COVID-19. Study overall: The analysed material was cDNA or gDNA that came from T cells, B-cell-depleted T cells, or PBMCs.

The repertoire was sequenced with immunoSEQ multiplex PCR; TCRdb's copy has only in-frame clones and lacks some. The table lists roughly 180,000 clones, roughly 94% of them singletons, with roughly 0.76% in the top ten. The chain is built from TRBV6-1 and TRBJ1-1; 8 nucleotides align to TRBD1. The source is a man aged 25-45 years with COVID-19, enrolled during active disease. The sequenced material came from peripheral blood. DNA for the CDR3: TGTGCCAGCAGTGGCTATCGGACAGGGAGGGGTTCGATCACTGAAGCTTTCTTT. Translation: CASSGYRTGRGSITEAFF.